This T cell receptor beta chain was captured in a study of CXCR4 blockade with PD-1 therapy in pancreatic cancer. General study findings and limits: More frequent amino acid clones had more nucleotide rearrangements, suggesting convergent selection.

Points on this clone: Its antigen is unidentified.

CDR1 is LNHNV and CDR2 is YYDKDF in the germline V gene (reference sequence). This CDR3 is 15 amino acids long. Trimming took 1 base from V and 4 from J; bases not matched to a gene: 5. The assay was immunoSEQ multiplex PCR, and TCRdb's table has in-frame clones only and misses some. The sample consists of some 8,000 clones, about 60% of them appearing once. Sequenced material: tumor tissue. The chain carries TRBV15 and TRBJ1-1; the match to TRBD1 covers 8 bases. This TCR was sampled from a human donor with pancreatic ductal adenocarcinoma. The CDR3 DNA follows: TGTGCCACCAGCAGAGGTTCAGGGGGCGTCACTGAAGCTTTCTTT. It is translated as CATSRGSGGVTEAFF.